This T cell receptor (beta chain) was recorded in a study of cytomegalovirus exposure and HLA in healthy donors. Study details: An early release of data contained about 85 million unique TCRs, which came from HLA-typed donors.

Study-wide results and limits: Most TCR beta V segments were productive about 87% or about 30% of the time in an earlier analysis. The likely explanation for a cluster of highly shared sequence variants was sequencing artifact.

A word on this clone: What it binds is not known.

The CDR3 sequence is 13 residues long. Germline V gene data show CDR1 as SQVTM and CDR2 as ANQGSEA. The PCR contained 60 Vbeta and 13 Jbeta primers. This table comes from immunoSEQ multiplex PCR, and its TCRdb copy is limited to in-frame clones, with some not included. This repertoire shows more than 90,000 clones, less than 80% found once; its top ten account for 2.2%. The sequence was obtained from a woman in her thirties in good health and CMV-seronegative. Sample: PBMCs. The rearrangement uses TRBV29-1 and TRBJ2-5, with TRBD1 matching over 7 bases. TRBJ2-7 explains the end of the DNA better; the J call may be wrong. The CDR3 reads CSVGQGLSYEQYF. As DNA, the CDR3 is TGCAGCGTTGGACAGGGCCTATCCTACGAGCAGTACTTC.